Presented here are 20 T cell receptor beta chains from one specimen sequenced in a study of cytomegalovirus exposure and HLA in healthy donors. The PCR made use of 60 Vbeta and 13 Jbeta primers. Some clones are missing from TCRdb's copy, which holds only in-frame ones; the method was immunoSEQ multiplex PCR. The sample has 170,000 or so clones; roughly 80% are singletons. Sequencing was done on a sample of PBMCs. These receptors were taken from a man in his late teens or twenties in good health and CMV-seronegative.

The chain is built from TRBV25-1 and TRBJ1-2, with unresolved D. V was pared by 1 base and J by 7 bases, with 7 bases between. Germline-derived CDR1 and CDR2 are MGHDK and SYGVNS. The CDR3 is 12 residues long. This CDR3 reads CASSEWTGGYTF. The DNA of the CDR3 is TGTGCCAGCAGTGAATGGACTGGTGGCTACACCTTC.

This rearrangement joins TRBV30 to TRBJ1-2; TRBD1 matches at 10 bases. Germline assignment: CDR1 GTSNPN and CDR2 SVGIG (reference sequence). This CDR3 contains 14 residues. V lost 4 bases, J lost 4 bases, and 6 bases stayed unmatched. The CDR3 bases are TGTGCCTGGACCGGGACAGGGGAATCCTATGGCTACACCTTC. Amino acid sequence: CAWTGTGESYGYTF. Filled out from reference TRBV30 and TRBJ1-2, the complete variable domain reads SQTIHQWPATLVQPVGSPLSLECTVEGTSNPNLYWYRQAAGRGLQLLFYSVGIGQISSEVPQNLSASRPQDRQFILSSKKLLLSDSGFYLCAWTGTGESYGYTFGSGTRLTVV.

V is TRBV7-9 and J is TRBJ1-2; TRBD1 aligns across 8 bases. The CDR3 loop spans 14 amino acids. Germline V gene data show CDR1 as SEHNR and CDR2 as FQNEAQ (reference sequence). The J segment lost 8 bases and the V segment lost 5 bases, leaving 10 bases of the junction unmatched. As DNA, the CDR3 is TGTGCCAGCAGCACGGACAGGGCTCTGGAGGGCTACACCTTC. This sequence encodes CASSTDRALEGYTF.

The genes are TRBV6-5 and TRBJ1-1, with D maybe TRBD1 (5 bases). The CDR3 spans 14 residues. V was cut by 2 bases and J by 4 bases, with 11 bases left in between. Per germline, CDR1 MNHEY and CDR2 SVGAGI. The CDR3 is CASSYGGSLTEAFF. As DNA, the CDR3 is TGTGCCAGCAGTTACGGGGGGAGCCTCACTGAAGCTTTCTTT.

The chain combines TRBV7-9 with TRBJ1-1, with D possibly being TRBD1 (5 bases). Trimming removed 5 bases from V and 6 bases from J, with 25 bases in between. Per germline, CDR1 SEHNR and CDR2 FQNEAQ (reference sequence). The CDR3 has 17 amino acids. The CDR3 nucleotides read TGTGCCAGCAGCCGACTGGGGGGGAGGTCGGCGAAGCCTGAAGCTTTCTTT. Translated, it gives CASSRLGGRSAKPEAFF.

The J gene is TRBJ2-5, the V gene TRBV5-6, with 9 bases lining up with TRBD1. J lost 1 base, V lost 3 bases, and 13 bases had no gene match. Germline V gives CDR1 SGHDT, CDR2 YYEEEE. The CDR3 consists of 18 residues. The CDR3 DNA reads TGTGCCAGCAGCTCGAGGGTCTGGACAGGGGCCTTCCAAGAGACCCAGTACTTC. Its protein is CASSSRVWTGAFQETQYF. The full variable domain, rest sourced from reference TRBV5-6 and TRBJ2-5, is DAGVTQSPTHLIKTRGQQVTLRCSPKSGHDTVSWYQQALGQGPQFIFQYYEEEERQRGNFPDRFSGHQFPNYSSELNVNALLLGDSALYLCASSSRVWTGAFQETQYFGPGTRLLVL.

The chain combines TRBV30 with TRBJ1-1; no firm D call. In germline, CDR1 is GTSNPN, CDR2 SVGIG (reference sequence). The CDR3 runs 15 residues. Trimming shortened V by 1 base and J by 1 base, and 13 bases separated the two germline ends. CDR3 loop: CAWSGLWPRNTEAFF. The CDR3 DNA reads TGTGCCTGGAGTGGCCTCTGGCCAAGGAACACTGAAGCTTTCTTT.

The rearrangement uses TRBV2 and TRBJ1-3; D is unresolved. V lost 6 bases and J lost 0, with 9 bases in between. The length of the CDR3 is 14 residues. The germline V gene encodes CDR1 SNHLY and CDR2 FYNNEI. The CDR3 reads CASREGISGNTIYF. DNA for the CDR3: TGTGCCAGCAGGGAGGGAATCTCTGGAAACACCATATATTTT.

V usage is TRBV6-4 and J usage is TRBJ2-3; TRBD2 matches at 11 bases. Losses at the gene ends were 6 bases for V and 5 bases for J; bases not matched to a gene: 7. CDR1 and CDR2 (germline): MRHNA, SNTAGT. CDR3 length equals 15 residues. CDR3 nucleotide sequence: TGTGCCAGCAGCGGGACTAGCGGAGGTGGAGATACGCAGTATTTT. It specifies CASSGTSGGGDTQYF.

The genes are TRBV30 and TRBJ1-4, with 9 bases that match TRBD1. This CDR3 contains 15 residues. Germline lookup yields CDR1 GTSNPN and CDR2 SVGIG (reference sequence). The junction had 9 bases not matched to a gene; V was cut back by 0 bases and J by 10 bases. The CDR3 DNA is TGTGCCTGGAGTGTCGGACAGGGGTCAATCGGAAAACTGTTTTTT. Amino acid sequence: CAWSVGQGSIGKLFF.

Of note for this clone: Other nucleotide sequences in the sample specify the same CDR3. The J gene is TRBJ2-2, the V gene TRBV5-1; TRBD2 might be the D (6 bases). Trimming removed 5 bases at V and 2 bases at J, with 7 bases between. Germline CDR1 is SGHRS and CDR2 is YFSETQ. The CDR3 sequence is 13 residues long. CDR3 sequence: CASRGGNTGELFF. The DNA for the CDR3 is TGCGCCAGCAGGGGGGGAAACACCGGGGAGCTGTTTTTT.

The chain couples TRBV2 to TRBJ2-1, with D possibly being TRBD1 (6 bases). Germline CDR1 SNHLY, CDR2 FYNNEI. Trimming shortened V by 7 bases and J by 7 bases, and 8 bases separated the two germline ends. This CDR3 spans 11 amino acids. CDR3 loop: CASNRENEQFF. The CDR3 DNA sequence: TGTGCCAGCAACAGGGAAAATGAGCAGTTCTTC.

This clone was seen a single time. This chain uses TRBV27 with TRBJ2-3; 9 bases are a match to TRBD2. V shed 6 bases, J shed 9 bases, and the junction held 13 bases outside the gene matches. The germline gives CDR1 MNHEY, CDR2 SMNVEV (reference sequence). The CDR3 extends over 15 amino acids. As DNA, the CDR3 is TGTGCCAGCAGAGGACGGACTAGCGTCTTGTTCACGCAGTATTTT. Translation: CASRGRTSVLFTQYF.

This chain joins TRBV7-9 and TRBJ2-3, with D perhaps matching TRBD2 (6 bases). Germline CDR1 and CDR2: SEHNR and FQNEAQ (reference sequence). This CDR3 spans 14 amino acids. V lost 2 bases and J 5 bases, leaving 11 bases between the germline ends. DNA for the CDR3: TGTGCCAGCAGCTTATTTATCGGGGGAGATACGCAGTATTTT. It translates to CASSLFIGGDTQYF.

The gene calls are TRBV29-1 and TRBJ2-7; possible D gene TRBD1, 6 bases. Trimming shortened V by 8 bases and J by 0 bases, and 11 bases separated the two germline ends. The CDR3 sequence is 12 residues long. Germline-derived CDR1 and CDR2 are SQVTM and ANQGSEA. CDR3 sequence (DNA): TGCAGCTCTGGGGACAACTCCTACGAGCAGTACTTC. It translates to CSSGDNSYEQYF.

The chain links TRBV14 to TRBJ2-4, with TRBD2 as a possible D gene (5 bases). The V gene's germline CDR1 is SGHDN and CDR2 FVKESK. V dropped 2 bases and J dropped 8 bases, with 16 bases sitting between them. The CDR3 is 15 residues long. In DNA form, the CDR3 reads TGTGCCAGCAGCCAACGAGGGAGTCCTAACTACATTCAGTACTTC. Translated, it gives CASSQRGSPNYIQYF.

The V call is TRBV7-9, the J call TRBJ2-1; D may be TRBD1 (6 bases). This CDR3 region has 15 residues. The V gene lost 11 bases and the J gene lost 3 bases, with 20 bases spanning the gap. Germline CDR1 SEHNR, CDR2 FQNEAQ (reference sequence). The CDR3 loop reads CASRLGDKNYNEQFF. As DNA, the CDR3 is TGTGCCTCACGTCTCGGGGACAAAAACTACAATGAGCAGTTCTTC.

The rearrangement links TRBV19 to TRBJ1-1, with D possibly TRBD1 on 6 matching bases. Trimming removed 9 bases from V and 2 bases from J, with 13 bases in between. The CDR3 has 13 amino acids. Germline CDR1 reads LNHDA; CDR2 reads SQIVND (reference sequence). CDR3 bases: TGTGCCAGCGCGAAAGGGGGAAACACTGAAGCTTTCTTT. Translated: CASAKGGNTEAFF. The full variable domain, with the rest looked up from reference TRBV19 and TRBJ1-1, is DGGITQSPKYLFRKEGQNVTLSCEQNLNHDAMYWYRQDPGQGLRLIYYSQIVNDFQKGDIAEGYSVSREKKESFPLTVTSAQKNPTAFYLCASAKGGNTEAFFGQGTRLTVV.

The chain employs TRBV14 and TRBJ1-2; D is possibly TRBD1 (6 bases). The CDR3 is made up of 15 amino acids. Germline CDR1 SGHDN, CDR2 FVKESK. Deletions cut 1 base from V and 7 bases from J, with 16 bases between. The CDR3 is CASSQGIGGSGGYTF. For the CDR3, the DNA is TGTGCCAGCAGCCAAGGAATAGGGGGATCGGGTGGCTACACCTTC.

The chain combines TRBV10-1 with TRBJ2-4; D is ambiguous. Trimming took 6 bases from V and 1 from J, leaving 16 bases between them. Germline values: CDR1 WNHNN, CDR2 SYGVQD (reference sequence). CDR3 length: 16 residues. CDR3 bases: TGCGCCAGCAGCCTTCTCGGTATTTACGCCAAAAACATTCAGTACTTC. Translated: CASSLLGIYAKNIQYF.